A single sample gave rise to the 3 T cell receptor beta chains below, sequenced in a study of a mutant IDH1 vaccine in newly diagnosed glioma. The time point is: baseline, week 1 (first vaccination visit). As for treatment: pre-vaccination baseline after standard-of-care therapy. TCRdb's copy holds only in-frame clones and misses some; the assay was immunoSEQ multiplex PCR. The repertoire has approximately 92,000 clones, 83% of them found once; the top ten carry approximately 7.4%. The sample here was PBMCs, taken from a glioma patient treated with radiotherapy, temozolomide or both. Receptors were obtained from a woman aged 50 to 65 with glioma.

As to this clone: This sample includes further DNA sequences coding for the same CDR3. The CDR3: CASSLSGANVLTF. Here the CDR3 DNA reads TGTGCCAGCAGTTTATCTGGGGCCAACGTCCTGACTTTC. This chain joins TRBV27 and TRBJ2-6, with D unresolved. V was pared by 0 bases and J by 3 bases, with 0 bases between. From germline, CDR1 is MNHEY and CDR2 SMNVEV (reference sequence). CDR3 length: 13 residues.

The V and J genes are TRBV27 and TRBJ1-2; 7 positions match TRBD1. The germline CDR1 and CDR2 sequences are MNHEY and SMNVEV (reference sequence). The CDR3 sequence is 17 residues long. J was trimmed by 0 bases and V by 4 bases; bases with no gene match: 11. The chain's CDR3 is CASSSSGTAPPNYGYTF. The DNA for the CDR3 is TGTGCCAGCAGTTCCTCCGGGACAGCCCCTCCTAACTATGGCTACACCTTC.

CDR3 region: CASSGGYTQYF. DNA of the CDR3: TGTGCCAGCTCAGGGGGGTATACGCAGTATTTT. This chain uses TRBV18 with TRBJ2-3; D possibly corresponds to TRBD2 (6 bases). The germline V gene has CDR1 KGHSH and CDR2 LQKENI. This CDR3 region has 11 residues. V was cut by 5 bases and J by 7 bases, with 7 bases left in between.